The 15 T cell receptor beta chains below were found in one sample sequenced in a study of tumor and adjacent non-tumor tissue in lung cancer. No cell sorting was done before RNA was extracted from the tissue. Distant lung tissue was collected more than 3 cm away from the tumor edge. The library came from three nested PCR rounds adapted from ARM-PCR protocols. TCRdb reanalysed the multiplex PCR reads using MiXCR and keeps one entry per CDR3 protein. This sample has 70,000 to 90,000 distinct CDR3 sequences, with 65% to 85% found just once. Sequenced input: distant non-tumor lung tissue. Source of these receptors: a man in his sixties with non-small cell lung cancer.

As for this clonotype: Compared with germline, one end of the junction differs, possibly owing to a read error. The V call is TRBV12-3 or TRBV12-4, the J call TRBJ1-5; no clear D gene. With the DNA end fitting TRBJ2-3 better, the J assignment may be wrong. This CDR3 region has 15 residues. CDR3 residues: CASSLSALTNQPQYF. The CDR3 coding sequence is TGTGCAAGCAGTTTATCAGCTCTTACCAATCAGCCCCAGTATTTT.

Comment on this clonotype: Because it lacks the conserved phenylalanine or tryptophan at the end, this CDR3 is likely a read error. The V call is TRBV11-2, the J call TRBJ2-5, with D perhaps matching TRBD1 (6 bases). CDR3 length: 13 amino acids. The germline V gene encodes CDR1 SGHAT and CDR2 FQNNGV. The CDR3 DNA follows: TGTACCAGCAGCTCTACAGGGAAGGAGACCCAGTACTCC. This codes for CTSSSTGKETQYS.

In its sample, this clonotype was seen once. The junction differs from germline at one of its ends, possibly a read error. The rearrangement links TRBV6-1 to TRBJ2-5; TRBD1 is a possible D gene (6 bases). The CDR3 is made up of 16 amino acids. Per germline, CDR1 MNHNS and CDR2 SASEGT. CDR3 nucleotide sequence: TGTGTCAGCAGCGATAACAGGGTCTCGTTTACGGAGACCCATTACTTC. Residues: CVSSDNRVSFTETHYF.

This clonotype was seen many times. This chain uses TRBV4-2 with TRBJ2-7, with D uncertain. Germline values: CDR1 LGHNA, CDR2 YNFKEQ. CDR3 length: 16 amino acids. With 0 bases removed from V and 3 bases from J, the gap between germline ends came to 15 bases. The CDR3 loop reads CASSQEGRVPIYEQYF. Here the CDR3 DNA reads TGTGCCAGCAGCCAAGAGGGCCGAGTCCCAATCTACGAGCAGTACTTC.

This clonotype was seen a single time. CDR3 amino acids: CATGRGLASYEQYF. The CDR3 nucleotides read TGTGCCACAGGCCGGGGACTAGCGTCCTACGAGCAGTACTTC. The chain uses TRBV10-3 and TRBJ2-7, with 10 bases identical to TRBD2. J gave up 1 base and V 10 bases, and 7 bases lay outside the gene matches. Germline lookup yields CDR1 ENHRY and CDR2 SYGVKD. The CDR3 consists of 14 residues.

As regards this clonotype: An end of the junction does not agree with germline; a read error may underlie this. The rearrangement joins TRBV24-1 to TRBJ1-2, with no clear D. The CDR3 length is 15 residues. Germline V lookup: CDR1 KGHDR, CDR2 SFDVKD. CDR3 amino acids: CASSDAGWSTYGYTF. CDR3 sequence (DNA): TGTGCCAGCAGTGATGCCGGATGGTCCACCTATGGCTACACCTTC.

Details on this clonotype: This is likely a read error, given that the CDR3 carries no conserved phenylalanine or tryptophan at its end. The chain is built from TRBV6-5 and TRBJ1-5; D is possibly TRBD1 (5 bases). The CDR3 loop spans 15 amino acids. Germline loops: CDR1 MNHEY, CDR2 SVGAGI. CDR3 nucleotides: TGTGCCAGCTGTTACCTTCAGGGAAGCAATCAGCCCCAGCATTCT. Its protein is CASCYLQGSNQPQHS.

J is TRBJ2-7 and V is TRBV11-2; D gene uncertain. CDR3 length: 11 residues. CDR1 and CDR2 from the germline V gene are SGHAT and FQNNGV. Trimming took 3 bases from V and 12 from J, leaving 12 bases between them. The CDR3 here is CASSFMPELYF. The CDR3 DNA sequence: TGTGCCAGCAGCTTTATGCCCGAGTTGTACTTC.

As regards this clonotype: This CDR3 fails to terminate in the conserved phenylalanine or tryptophan, so it likely reflects a read error. The chain carries TRBV11-2 and TRBJ2-1; 8 positions match TRBD2. The CDR3 runs 15 residues. Germline lookup yields CDR1 SGHAT and CDR2 FQNNGV. J gave up 8 bases and V 5 bases, and 11 bases lay outside the gene matches. CDR3 in DNA: TGTGCCAGCAGCCCCGGGACTAGTCTAAGGGATGAGCAGTTCTTA. Its protein product is CASSPGTSLRDEQFL.

Details on this clonotype: This may stem from a read error, because a much larger clone lies one nucleotide away. The chain carries TRBV4-2 and TRBJ2-2, with TRBD2 matching over 7 bases. J gave up 3 bases and V 1 base, and 5 bases lay outside the gene matches. Germline CDR1 and CDR2: LGHNA and YNFKEQ. The CDR3 spans 16 residues. Written as DNA, the CDR3 is TGTGCCAGCAGCCAAGCGAGGGACTACTACACCGGGGAGCTGTTTTTT. Its translation is CASSQARDYYTGELFF.

Many counts were recorded for this clonotype. The gene calls are TRBV4-1 and TRBJ2-7; tentatively, D is TRBD1 or TRBD2 (5 bases each). V lost 1 base and J 2 bases, leaving 18 bases between the germline ends. CDR3 length equals 17 residues. In germline, CDR1 is MGHRA, CDR2 YSYEKL. CDR3 sequence: CASSQGGGRGQTYEQYF. The CDR3 bases are TGCGCCAGCAGCCAAGGGGGCGGCCGGGGCCAAACCTACGAGCAGTACTTC.

In its sample, this clonotype was seen many times. This chain connects TRBV6-2 or TRBV6-3 to TRBJ1-5; no clear D gene. Trimming removed 9 bases from V and 4 bases from J, with 4 bases in between. The germline V gene has CDR1 MNHEY and CDR2 SVGEGT. The CDR3 sequence is 10 residues long. DNA for the CDR3: TGTGCCAGTATTAATCAGCCCCAGCATTTT. Amino acid sequence: CASINQPQHF.

On this clonotype itself: The junction and the germline gene differ at one end; a read error may be behind it. This chain joins TRBV11-3 and TRBJ2-1; unclear D gene. Germline V gene data show CDR1 as SGHNT and CDR2 as YENEEA. This CDR3 contains 13 residues. In DNA, the CDR3 is TGTGCTAGCAGCTTAGGTTTTCTTAGAGAGCAGTTCTTC. It translates to CASSLGFLREQFF.

Notes on this clonotype: Germline is not matched at one junction end, which may reflect a read error. The rearrangement links TRBV4-2 to TRBJ1-1; D is perhaps TRBD1 (5 bases). The CDR3 covers 15 residues. The germline V gene encodes CDR1 LGHNA and CDR2 YNFKEQ. The CDR3 nucleotides read TGTGCCAGCAGCTCGGGGGATGGACCGAACACCGAAGCTTTCTTT. This gives the protein CASSSGDGPNTEAFF.

Regarding this clonotype: This could be a read error, since a much larger clone is one nucleotide away. This chain connects TRBV4-1 to TRBJ2-7; D call uncertain. V was clipped by 1 base and J by 0 bases, with 10 bases between them. The CDR3 contains 15 residues. Germline-derived CDR1 and CDR2 are MGHRA and YSYEKL. CDR3 sequence reads: CASSQGTSSSYEQYF. The CDR3 nucleotides are TGCGCCAGCAGCCAAGGGACGTCGAGCTCCTACGAGCAGTACTTC.